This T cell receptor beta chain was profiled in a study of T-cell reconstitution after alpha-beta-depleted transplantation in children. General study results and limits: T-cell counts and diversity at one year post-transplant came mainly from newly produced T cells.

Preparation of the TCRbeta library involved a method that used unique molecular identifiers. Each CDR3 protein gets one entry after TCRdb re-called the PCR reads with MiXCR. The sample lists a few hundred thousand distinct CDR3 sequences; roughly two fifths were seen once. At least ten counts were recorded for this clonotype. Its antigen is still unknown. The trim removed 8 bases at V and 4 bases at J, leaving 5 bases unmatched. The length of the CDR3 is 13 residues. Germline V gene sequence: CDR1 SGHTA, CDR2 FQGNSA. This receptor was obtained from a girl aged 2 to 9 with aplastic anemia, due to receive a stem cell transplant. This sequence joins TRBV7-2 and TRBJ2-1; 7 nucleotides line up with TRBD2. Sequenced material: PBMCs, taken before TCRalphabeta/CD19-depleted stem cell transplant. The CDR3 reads CASRRENYNEQFF. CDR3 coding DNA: TGTGCCAGCCGGCGGGAGAATTACAATGAGCAGTTCTTC.